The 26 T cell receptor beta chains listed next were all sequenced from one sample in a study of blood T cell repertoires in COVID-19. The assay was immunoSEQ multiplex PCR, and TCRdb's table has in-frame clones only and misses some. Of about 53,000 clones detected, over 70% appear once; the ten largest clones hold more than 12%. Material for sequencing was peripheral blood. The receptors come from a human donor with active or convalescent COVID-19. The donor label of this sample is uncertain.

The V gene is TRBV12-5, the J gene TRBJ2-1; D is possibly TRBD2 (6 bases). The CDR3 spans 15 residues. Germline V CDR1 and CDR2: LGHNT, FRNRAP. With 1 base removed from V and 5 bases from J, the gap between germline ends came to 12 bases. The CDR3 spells CASGLGLAEDNEQFF. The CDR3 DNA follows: TGTGCTAGTGGTTTGGGTTTAGCGGAGGACAATGAGCAGTTCTTC.

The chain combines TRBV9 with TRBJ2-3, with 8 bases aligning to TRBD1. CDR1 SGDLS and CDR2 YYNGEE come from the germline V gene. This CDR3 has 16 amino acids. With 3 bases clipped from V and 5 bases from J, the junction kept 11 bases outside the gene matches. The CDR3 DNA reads TGTGCCAGCAGCGGACGACAGGGGTATCTGTTAGATACGCAGTATTTT. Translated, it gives CASSGRQGYLLDTQYF.

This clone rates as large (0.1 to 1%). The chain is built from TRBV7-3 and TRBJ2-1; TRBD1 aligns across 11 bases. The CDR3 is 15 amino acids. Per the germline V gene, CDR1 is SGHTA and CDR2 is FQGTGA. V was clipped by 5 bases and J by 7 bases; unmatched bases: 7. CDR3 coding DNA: TGTGCCAGCAGCGCGGGACAGGGGGAATGGAATGAGCAGTTCTTC. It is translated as CASSAGQGEWNEQFF.

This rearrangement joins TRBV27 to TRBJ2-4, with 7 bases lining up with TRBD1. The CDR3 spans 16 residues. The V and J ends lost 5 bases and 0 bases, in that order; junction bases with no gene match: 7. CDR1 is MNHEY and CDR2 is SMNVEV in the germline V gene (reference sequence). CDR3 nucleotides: TGTGCCAGCAGTCGAACGACAGGGCAAGCCAAAAACATTCAGTACTTC. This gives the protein CASSRTTGQAKNIQYF.

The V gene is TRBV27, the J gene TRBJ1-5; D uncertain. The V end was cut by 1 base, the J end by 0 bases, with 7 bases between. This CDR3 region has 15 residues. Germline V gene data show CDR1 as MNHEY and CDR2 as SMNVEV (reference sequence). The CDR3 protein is CASSLFAGSNQPQHF. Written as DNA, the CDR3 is TGTGCCAGCAGTTTATTCGCGGGTAGCAATCAGCCCCAGCATTTT.

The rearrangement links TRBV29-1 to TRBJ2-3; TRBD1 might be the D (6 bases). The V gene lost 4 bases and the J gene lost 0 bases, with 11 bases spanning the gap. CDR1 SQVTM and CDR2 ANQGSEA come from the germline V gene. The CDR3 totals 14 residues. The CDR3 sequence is CSVVQGRSTDTQYF. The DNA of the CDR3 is TGCAGCGTTGTACAGGGCAGAAGCACAGATACGCAGTATTTT.

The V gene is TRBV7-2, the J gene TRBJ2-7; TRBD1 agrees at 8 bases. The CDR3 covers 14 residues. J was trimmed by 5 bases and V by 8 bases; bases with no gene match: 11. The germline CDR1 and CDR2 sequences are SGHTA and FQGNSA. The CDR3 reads CASGDRPYKDEQYF. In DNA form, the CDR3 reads TGTGCCAGCGGGGACAGGCCCTATAAGGACGAGCAGTACTTC.

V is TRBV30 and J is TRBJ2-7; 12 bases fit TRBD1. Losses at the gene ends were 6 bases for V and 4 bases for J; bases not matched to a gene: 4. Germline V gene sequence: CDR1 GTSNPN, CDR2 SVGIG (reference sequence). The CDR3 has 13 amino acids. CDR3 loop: CACSGQGAYEQYF. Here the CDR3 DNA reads TGTGCCTGCTCGGGACAGGGGGCTTACGAGCAGTACTTC.

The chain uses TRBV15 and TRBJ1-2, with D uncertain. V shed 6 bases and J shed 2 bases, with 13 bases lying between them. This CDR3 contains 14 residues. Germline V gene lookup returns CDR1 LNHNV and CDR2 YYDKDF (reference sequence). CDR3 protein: CATSSITKNYGYTF. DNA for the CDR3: TGTGCCACCAGTAGCATCACTAAAAACTATGGCTACACCTTC.

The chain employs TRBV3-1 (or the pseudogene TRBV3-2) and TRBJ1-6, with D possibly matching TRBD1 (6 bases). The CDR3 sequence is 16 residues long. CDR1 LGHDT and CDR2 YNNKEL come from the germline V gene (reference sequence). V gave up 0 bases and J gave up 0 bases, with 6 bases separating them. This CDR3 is CASSQEGGSYNSPLHF. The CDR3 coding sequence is TGTGCCAGCAGCCAAGAAGGGGGCTCCTATAATTCACCCCTCCACTTT.

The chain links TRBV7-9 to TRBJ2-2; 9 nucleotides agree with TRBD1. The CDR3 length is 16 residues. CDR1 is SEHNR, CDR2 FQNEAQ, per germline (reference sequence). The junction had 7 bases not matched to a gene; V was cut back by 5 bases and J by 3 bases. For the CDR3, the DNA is TGTGCCAGCAGCCCTCCGGGACAGGGACACACCGGGGAGCTGTTTTTT. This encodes CASSPPGQGHTGELFF.

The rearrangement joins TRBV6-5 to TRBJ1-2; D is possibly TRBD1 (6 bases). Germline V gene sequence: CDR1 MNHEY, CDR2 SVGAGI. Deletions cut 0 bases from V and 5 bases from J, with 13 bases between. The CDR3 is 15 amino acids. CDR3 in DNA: TGTGCCAGCAGTTACTCGAACCCAGGGGATTATGGCTACACCTTC. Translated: CASSYSNPGDYGYTF.

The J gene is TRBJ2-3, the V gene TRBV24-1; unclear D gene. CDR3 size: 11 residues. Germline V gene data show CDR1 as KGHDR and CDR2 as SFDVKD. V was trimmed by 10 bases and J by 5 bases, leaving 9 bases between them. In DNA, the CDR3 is TGTGCCACGCAAACAAGAGATACGCAGTATTTT. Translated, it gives CATQTRDTQYF.

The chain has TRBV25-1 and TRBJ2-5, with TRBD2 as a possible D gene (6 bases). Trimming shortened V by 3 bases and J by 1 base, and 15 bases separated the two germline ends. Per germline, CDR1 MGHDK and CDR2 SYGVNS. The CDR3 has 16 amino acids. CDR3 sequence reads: CASSDRLDIPQETQYF. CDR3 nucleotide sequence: TGTGCCAGCAGTGACAGACTAGACATACCCCAAGAGACCCAGTACTTC.

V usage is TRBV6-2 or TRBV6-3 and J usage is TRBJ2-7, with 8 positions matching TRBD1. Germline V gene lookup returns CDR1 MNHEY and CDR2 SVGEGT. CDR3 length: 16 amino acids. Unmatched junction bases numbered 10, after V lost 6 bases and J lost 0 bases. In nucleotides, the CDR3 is TGTGCCAGCAGCCCCGGGACAGGAGTCCGCTCCTACGAGCAGTACTTC. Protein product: CASSPGTGVRSYEQYF.

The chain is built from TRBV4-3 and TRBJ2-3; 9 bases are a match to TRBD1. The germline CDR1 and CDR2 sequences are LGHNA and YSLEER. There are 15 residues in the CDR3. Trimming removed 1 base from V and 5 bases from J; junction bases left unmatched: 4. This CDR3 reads CASSQGGTGQDTQYF. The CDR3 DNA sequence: TGCGCCAGCAGCCAAGGGGGGACAGGGCAAGATACGCAGTATTTT.

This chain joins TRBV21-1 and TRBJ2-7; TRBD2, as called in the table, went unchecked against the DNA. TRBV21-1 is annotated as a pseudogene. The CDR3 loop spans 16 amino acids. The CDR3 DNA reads TGTGCCAGCAGCACTTTTTTGAGGGAGGGGTCCTACGAGCAGTACTTC. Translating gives CASSTFLREGSYEQYF.

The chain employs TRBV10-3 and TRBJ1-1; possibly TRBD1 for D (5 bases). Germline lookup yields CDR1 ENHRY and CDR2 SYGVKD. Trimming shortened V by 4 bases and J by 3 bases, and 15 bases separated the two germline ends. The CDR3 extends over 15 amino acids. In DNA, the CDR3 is TGTGCCATCAGTGTCTCGGGGGTAGGAGACACTGAAGCTTTCTTT. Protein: CAISVSGVGDTEAFF.

CDR3 amino acids: CASSPRGGNGEAFF. The CDR3 DNA follows: TGCGCCAGCAGCCCCAGAGGGGGAAACGGTGAAGCTTTCTTT. V and J are TRBV5-1 and TRBJ1-1, with TRBD1 as a possible D gene (6 bases). This CDR3 comprises 14 residues. The V and J ends lost 4 bases and 7 bases respectively, with 17 bases between them. CDR1 SGHRS and CDR2 YFSETQ come from the germline V gene.

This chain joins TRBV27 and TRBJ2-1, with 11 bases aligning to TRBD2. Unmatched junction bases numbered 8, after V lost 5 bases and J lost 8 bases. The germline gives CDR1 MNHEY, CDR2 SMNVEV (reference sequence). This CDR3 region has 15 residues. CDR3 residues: CASSPVAGGYHEQFF. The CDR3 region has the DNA TGTGCCAGCAGTCCCGTAGCGGGAGGGTACCATGAGCAGTTCTTC.

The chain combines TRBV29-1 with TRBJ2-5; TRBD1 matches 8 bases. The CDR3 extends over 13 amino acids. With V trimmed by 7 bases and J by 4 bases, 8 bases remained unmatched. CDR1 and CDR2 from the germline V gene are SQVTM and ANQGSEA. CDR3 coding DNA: TGCAGCGCGCGACAGGGGAGTCGAGAGACCCAGTACTTC. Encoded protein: CSARQGSRETQYF.

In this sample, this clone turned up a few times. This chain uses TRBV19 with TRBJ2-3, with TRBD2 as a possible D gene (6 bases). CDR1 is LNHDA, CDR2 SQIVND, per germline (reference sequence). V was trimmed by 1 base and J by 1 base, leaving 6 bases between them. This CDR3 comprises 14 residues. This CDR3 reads CASSIASGTDTQYF. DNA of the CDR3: TGTGCCAGTAGTATAGCTAGCGGCACAGATACGCAGTATTTT.

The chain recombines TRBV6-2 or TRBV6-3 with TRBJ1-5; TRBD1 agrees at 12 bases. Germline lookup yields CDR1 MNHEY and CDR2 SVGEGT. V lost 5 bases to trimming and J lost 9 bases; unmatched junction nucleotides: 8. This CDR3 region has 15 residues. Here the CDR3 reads CASSPGQGAFRPQHF. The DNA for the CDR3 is TGTGCCAGCAGTCCGGGACAGGGGGCTTTCCGGCCCCAGCATTTT.

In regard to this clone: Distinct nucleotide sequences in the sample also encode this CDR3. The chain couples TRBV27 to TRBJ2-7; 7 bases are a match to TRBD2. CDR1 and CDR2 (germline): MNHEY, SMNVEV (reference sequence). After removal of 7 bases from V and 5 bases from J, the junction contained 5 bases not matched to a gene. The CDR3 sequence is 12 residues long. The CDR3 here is CASTTGGHEQYF. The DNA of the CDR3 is TGTGCCAGCACTACGGGGGGACACGAGCAGTACTTC.

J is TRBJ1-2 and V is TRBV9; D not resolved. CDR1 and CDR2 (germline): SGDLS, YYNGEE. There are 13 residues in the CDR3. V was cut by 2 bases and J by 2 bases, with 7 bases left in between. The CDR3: CASSVDWNYGYTF. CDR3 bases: TGTGCCAGCAGCGTTGACTGGAACTATGGCTACACCTTC.

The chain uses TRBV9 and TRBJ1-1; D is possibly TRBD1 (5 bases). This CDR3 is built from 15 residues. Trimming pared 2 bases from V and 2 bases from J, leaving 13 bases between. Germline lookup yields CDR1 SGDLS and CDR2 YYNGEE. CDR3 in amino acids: CASSVEGRGNTEAFF. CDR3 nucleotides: TGTGCCAGCAGCGTTGAGGGGAGGGGTAACACTGAAGCTTTCTTT.